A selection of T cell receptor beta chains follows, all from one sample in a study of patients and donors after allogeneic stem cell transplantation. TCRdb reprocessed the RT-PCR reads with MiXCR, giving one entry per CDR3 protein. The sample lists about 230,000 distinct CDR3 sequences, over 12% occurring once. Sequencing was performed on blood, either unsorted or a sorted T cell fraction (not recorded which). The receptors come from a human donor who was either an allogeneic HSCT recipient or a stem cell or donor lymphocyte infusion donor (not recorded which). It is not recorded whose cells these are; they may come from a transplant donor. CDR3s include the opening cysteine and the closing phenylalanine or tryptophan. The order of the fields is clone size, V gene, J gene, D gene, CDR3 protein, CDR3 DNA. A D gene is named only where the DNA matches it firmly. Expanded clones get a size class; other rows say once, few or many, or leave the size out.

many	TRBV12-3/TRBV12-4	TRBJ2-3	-	CASRTGTETSTDTQYF	TGTGCCAGCAGAACCGGGACTGAGACTAGCACAGATACGCAGTATTTT
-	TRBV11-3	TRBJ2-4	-	CASSLVGWQNIQYF	TGTGCCAGCAGCTTAGTTGGTTGGCAAAACATTCAGTACTTC
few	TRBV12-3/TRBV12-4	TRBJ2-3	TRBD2	CASSLGGTSDTQYF	TGTGCCAGCAGTTTGGGCGGGACTAGCGATACGCAGTATTTT
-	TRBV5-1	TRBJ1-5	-	CASSLGAADQPQHF	TGCGCCAGCAGCTTGGGGGCAGCCGATCAGCCCCAGCATTTT
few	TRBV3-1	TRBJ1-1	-	CASSQGGVLLNTEAFF	TGTGCCAGCAGCCAAGGAGGGGTACTCCTAAACACTGAAGCTTTCTTT
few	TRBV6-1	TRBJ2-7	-	CASSKESTLEQYF	TGTGCCAGCAGTAAAGAATCGACTCTCGAGCAGTACTTC
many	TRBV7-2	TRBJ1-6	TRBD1	CASSLGTGESSPLHF	TGTGCCAGCAGCTTAGGTACAGGGGAAAGTTCACCCCTCCACTTT
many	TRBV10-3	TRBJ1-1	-	CAISEIERQGAEAFF	TGTGCCATCAGTGAGATCGAGAGGCAGGGAGCTGAAGCTTTCTTT
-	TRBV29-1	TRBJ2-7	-	CSVDLGYEQYF	TGCAGCGTTGACCTCGGCTACGAGCAGTACTTC
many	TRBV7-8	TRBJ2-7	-	CASSPEGISYEQYF	TGTGCCAGCAGCCCCGAGGGAATCTCCTACGAGCAGTACTTC
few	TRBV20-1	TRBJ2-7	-	CSARPGAGGYEQYF	TGCAGTGCCCGGCCCGGGGCGGGCGGGTACGAGCAGTACTTC
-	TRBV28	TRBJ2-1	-	CASTGRYEQFF	TGTGCCAGCACTGGAAGGTATGAGCAGTTCTTC
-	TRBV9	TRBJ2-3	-	CASSVDGRTDTQYF	TGTGCCAGCAGCGTAGACGGGAGAACAGATACGCAGTATTTT
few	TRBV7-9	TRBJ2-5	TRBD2	CACVGAGNLETQYF	TGTGCCTGTGTGGGAGCGGGAAATTTAGAGACCCAGTACTTC
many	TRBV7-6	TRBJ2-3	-	CASSLIQGSDTQYF	TGTGCCAGCAGCTTAATTCAGGGATCAGATACGCAGTATTTT
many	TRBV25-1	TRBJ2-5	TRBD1	CASSEVGQGARETQYF	TGTGCCAGCAGTGAGGTGGGACAGGGGGCGAGGGAGACCCAGTACTTC
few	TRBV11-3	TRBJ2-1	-	CASSLVIGDEQFF	TGTGCCAGCAGCTTGGTAATAGGGGATGAGCAGTTCTTC
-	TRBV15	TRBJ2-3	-	CATSRDGSTDTQYF	TGTGCCACCAGCAGAGATGGCAGCACAGATACGCAGTATTTT
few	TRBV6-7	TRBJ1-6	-	CASSYPSNDSPLHF	TGTGCCAGCAGTTACCCGAGCAATGATTCACCCCTCCACTTT
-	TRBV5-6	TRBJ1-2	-	CASSRTGSGYSGYTF	TGTGCCAGCAGCCGTACAGGGTCGGGTTATAGTGGCTACACCTTC
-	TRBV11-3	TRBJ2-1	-	CASSSSWSAPYNEQFF	TGTGCCAGCAGCTCGTCTTGGAGTGCGCCCTACAATGAGCAGTTCTTC
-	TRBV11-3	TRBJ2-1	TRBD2	CASSFSAGGPYNEQFF	TGTGCCAGCAGCTTTTCAGCGGGAGGGCCCTACAATGAGCAGTTCTTC
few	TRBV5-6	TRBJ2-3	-	CASSFIGGSTDTQYF	TGTGCCAGCAGCTTCATTGGGGGCAGCACAGATACGCAGTATTTT
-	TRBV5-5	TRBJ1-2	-	CASSFGVANYGYTF	TGTGCCAGCAGCTTTGGGGTGGCTAACTATGGCTACACCTTC
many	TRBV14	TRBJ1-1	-	CASSQEGSSQAFF	TGTGCCAGCAGCCAAGAAGGGTCCTCGCAAGCTTTCTTT
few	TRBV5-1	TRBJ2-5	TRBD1	CASSFDRVETQYF	TGCGCCAGCAGCTTTGACAGGGTGGAGACCCAGTACTTC
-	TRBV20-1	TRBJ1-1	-	CSATDTRDTEAFF	TGCAGTGCTACCGACACGAGGGACACTGAAGCTTTCTTT
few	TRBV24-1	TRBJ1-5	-	CAQGRGDQPQHF	TGTGCCCAAGGTCGGGGGGACCAGCCCCAGCATTTT
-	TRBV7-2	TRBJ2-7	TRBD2	CASSYDRDYNF	TGTGCCAGCAGCTATGACCGGGACTACAACTTC
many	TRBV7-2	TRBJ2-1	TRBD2	CASSPRIGGGNNEQFF	TGTGCCAGCAGCCCCCGGATTGGCGGGGGAAACAATGAGCAGTTCTTC
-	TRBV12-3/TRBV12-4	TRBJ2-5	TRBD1	CASNRGPQETQYF	TGTGCCAGCAACAGGGGCCCCCAAGAGACCCAGTACTTC
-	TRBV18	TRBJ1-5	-	CASSPTGINQPQHF	TGTGCCAGCTCACCAACGGGGATCAATCAGCCCCAGCATTTT
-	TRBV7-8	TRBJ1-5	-	CASSPGSGANQPQHF	TGTGCCAGCAGCCCGGGGTCAGGGGCGAATCAGCCCCAGCATTTT
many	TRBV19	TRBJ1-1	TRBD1	CASRGQGTKTEAFF	TGTGCCAGTAGAGGACAGGGAACGAAAACTGAAGCTTTCTTT
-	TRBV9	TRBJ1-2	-	CASSGGAQANYGYTF	TGTGCCAGCAGCGGTGGCGCACAGGCGAACTATGGCTACACCTTC
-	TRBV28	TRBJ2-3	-	CASSPFSDTQYF	TGTGCCAGCAGTCCCTTCTCAGATACGCAGTATTTT
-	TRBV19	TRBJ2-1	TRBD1	CASSIRTGGGGEQFF	TGTGCCAGTAGTATACGGACAGGGGGCGGCGGTGAGCAGTTCTTC